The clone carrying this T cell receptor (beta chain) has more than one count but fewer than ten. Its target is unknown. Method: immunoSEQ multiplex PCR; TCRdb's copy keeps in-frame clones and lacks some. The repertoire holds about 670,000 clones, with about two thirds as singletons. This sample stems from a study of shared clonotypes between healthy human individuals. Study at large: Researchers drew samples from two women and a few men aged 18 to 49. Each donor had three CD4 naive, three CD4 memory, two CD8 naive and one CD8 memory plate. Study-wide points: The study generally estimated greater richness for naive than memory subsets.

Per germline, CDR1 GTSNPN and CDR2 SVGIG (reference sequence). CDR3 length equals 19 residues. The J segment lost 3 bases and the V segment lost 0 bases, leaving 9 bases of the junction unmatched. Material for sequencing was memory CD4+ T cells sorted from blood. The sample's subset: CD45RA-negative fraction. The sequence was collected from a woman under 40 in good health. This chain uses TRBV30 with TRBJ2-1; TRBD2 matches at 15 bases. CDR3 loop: CAWSVGGTSGRRDYNEQFF. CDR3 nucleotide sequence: TGTGCCTGGAGTGTCGGGGGGACTAGCGGGAGGCGGGACTACAATGAGCAGTTCTTC.